The 10 T cell receptor beta chains below all came from one sample that was sequenced in a study of T cell responses to AZD1222 COVID-19 vaccine. Generated by immunoSEQ multiplex PCR, the TCRdb table keeps only in-frame clones and is missing some. This sample has under 200,000 clones, with 90% to 95% found just once. Sequenced material: peripheral blood, taken on day 0 of AZD1222 vaccination. The receptors were gathered from an adult in good health.

This chain links TRBV27 with TRBJ1-2; D is ambiguous. V was trimmed by 2 bases and J by 2 bases, leaving 6 bases between them. The length of the CDR3 is 13 residues. Germline CDR1 MNHEY, CDR2 SMNVEV (reference sequence). The CDR3 coding sequence is TGTGCCAGCAGTTTACATCCAAACTATGGCTACACCTTC. It translates to CASSLHPNYGYTF.

This clone has a single count. The gene calls are TRBV5-1 and TRBJ2-3; D not resolved. The length of the CDR3 is 13 residues. CDR1 is SGHRS, CDR2 YFSETQ, per germline. Deletions cut 4 bases from V and 6 bases from J, with 12 bases between. This CDR3 reads CASSRAIRDTQYF. In nucleotides, the CDR3 is TGCGCCAGCAGCCGCGCCATCAGGGATACGCAGTATTTT.

This chain joins TRBV5-1 and TRBJ2-2, with 9 nucleotides matching TRBD2. The CDR3 loop spans 17 amino acids. Germline loops: CDR1 SGHRS, CDR2 YFSETQ. The trim removed 2 bases at V and 7 bases at J, leaving 12 bases unmatched. The CDR3 nucleotides are TGCGCCAGCAGCTTTGCCTCCGGGACTAGCAACTACGGGGAGCTGTTTTTT. Translating it yields CASSFASGTSNYGELFF.

The genes are TRBV18 and TRBJ2-6; D gene unclear. The germline CDR1 and CDR2 sequences are KGHSH and LQKENI. The CDR3 contains 15 residues. V shed 0 bases and J shed 2 bases, with 5 bases lying between them. The CDR3 bases are TGTGCCAGCTCACCACCGAAGGCTGGGGCCAACGTCCTGACTTTC. Protein: CASSPPKAGANVLTF.

The chain combines TRBV6-1 with TRBJ1-4; D unclear. V lost 1 base and J lost 4, with 7 bases in between. This CDR3 region has 14 residues. Germline CDR1 MNHNS, CDR2 SASEGT. The CDR3 sequence: CASSEGGDNEKLFF. In DNA, the CDR3 is TGTGCCAGCAGTGAAGGTGGGGATAATGAAAAACTGTTTTTT.

J is TRBJ2-7 and V is TRBV27; either TRBD1 or TRBD2 may supply D (5 bases each). This CDR3 spans 11 amino acids. Between the trimmed V and J ends, which lost 8 bases and 5 bases, there was a span of 10 bases. Germline-derived CDR1 and CDR2 are MNHEY and SMNVEV (reference sequence). CDR3 DNA: TGTGCCAGCTTTAGGGACCACGAGCAGTACTTC. This sequence encodes CASFRDHEQYF.

This rearrangement joins TRBV29-1 to TRBJ1-2, with D maybe TRBD1 (6 bases). Germline loops: CDR1 SQVTM, CDR2 ANQGSEA. The CDR3 extends over 11 amino acids. V dropped 4 bases and J dropped 7 bases, with 10 bases sitting between them. The CDR3 sequence is CSVGGAGGYTF. The CDR3 coding sequence is TGCAGCGTTGGGGGGGCTGGTGGCTACACCTTC.

The rearrangement links TRBV6-6 to TRBJ1-5; a weak D match, TRBD1 (5 bases). Germline loops: CDR1 MNHNY, CDR2 SVGAGI (reference sequence). CDR3 size: 14 residues. V lost 0 bases to trimming and J lost 5 bases, with 8 bases between them. CDR3 DNA sequence: TGTGCCAGCAGTTACTCGACAGAAGATCAGCCCCAGCATTTT. Its translation is CASSYSTEDQPQHF.

V gene TRBV7-3 combines with J gene TRBJ2-1; D unresolved. The CDR3 runs to 16 residues. The germline gives CDR1 SGHTA, CDR2 FQGTGA. Deletions cut 2 bases from V and 1 base from J, with 12 bases between. In nucleotides, the CDR3 is TGTGCCAGCAGCTTAGGCCCCGGGTATTCCTACAATGAGCAGTTCTTC. Translating it yields CASSLGPGYSYNEQFF.

This rearrangement joins TRBV27 to TRBJ1-2; tentative D call: TRBD1 (6 bases). Germline CDR1 is MNHEY and CDR2 is SMNVEV (reference sequence). The CDR3 spans 12 residues. The germline V and J ends were trimmed by 4 bases and 8 bases, with 11 bases remaining between them. The DNA for the CDR3 is TGTGCCAGCAGTTCGCACAGGGAAGGCTACACCTTC. Encoded protein: CASSSHREGYTF.